One T cell receptor (beta chain) is described in this entry. Relative to the germline gene, one junction end is altered; a read error may explain this. Three rounds of nested PCR, following a modified ARM-PCR protocol, produced the TCRbeta library. TCRdb processed the multiplex PCR reads anew with MiXCR; each CDR3 protein has one entry. The data contain roughly 65,000 distinct CDR3 sequences, about three fifths of them singletons. The CDR3 has 16 residues. RNA was extracted from bulk tissue without any cell sorting. This sample is part of a study of tumor and adjacent non-tumor tissue in lung cancer. Sequencing used lung tumor tissue. The origin of this receptor is a man in his fifties or sixties with non-small cell lung cancer. V usage is TRBV12-3 or TRBV12-4 and J usage is TRBJ1-1; D is possibly TRBD1 (6 bases). CDR3 sequence reads: CTSSWALRGMNTEAFF. The CDR3 DNA follows: TGTACCAGCAGTTGGGCCCTTAGGGGGATGAACACTGAGGCTTTCTTT.